This T cell receptor beta chain derives from a study of CD8+CD57+ T cells in acquired aplastic anemia. The germline V gene has CDR1 MNHEY and CDR2 SVGAGI. The CDR3 covers 14 residues. With 3 bases removed from V and 4 bases from J, the gap between germline ends came to 12 bases. Sequencing involved patients with CD8+CD57+ cell expansion previously shown by flow cytometry. Genomic DNA provided the template from which TCR beta VDJ and CDR3 profiles were obtained. MiXCR, run by TCRdb on the reads, gives a single entry per CDR3 protein. The sample holds 150,000 to 180,000 distinct CDR3 sequences; less than 60% are singletons and the top ten take about 12%. A few counts support this clonotype.

Sequencing input: sorted CD4+, CD8+, or CD8+CD57+ T cells (not recorded which) from PBMCs. The sequence was obtained from a human donor with aplastic anemia. The chain carries TRBV6-5 and TRBJ1-2; the D is unclear. The CDR3 protein is CASSYYESVYGYTF. The CDR3 DNA reads TGTGCCAGCAGTTATTATGAGTCTGTCTATGGCTACACCTTC.